This is a list of T cell receptor beta chains from one sample in a study of shared clonotypes between healthy human individuals. Clones were sequenced by immunoSEQ multiplex PCR, and TCRdb holds only the in-frame ones, with some missing. The sample shows some 1 million clones, approximately 70% of them seen only once. Source material: memory CD4+ T cells sorted from blood. These receptors came from a young man in good health. CDR3s include the opening cysteine and the closing phenylalanine or tryptophan. D genes are given only for firm matches. Clone size is shown for a subset of rows, as once, few, many or a class of expanded clone.

TRBD1	TRBV5-1	TRBJ2-5	NA	CASSKGQGVRETQYF	TGCGCCAGCAGCAAGGGGCAGGGGGTGCGAGAGACCCAGTACTTC
NA	TRBV19	TRBJ1-5	NA	CASSIDLLSNQPQHF	TGTGCCAGTAGTATAGATCTGTTGAGTAATCAGCCCCAGCATTTT
NA	TRBV19	TRBJ2-1	NA	CASKTGEGEQFF	TGTGCCAGTAAGACGGGTGAGGGTGAGCAGTTCTTC
NA	TRBV5-1	TRBJ1-6	NA	CASSLVPTATNSPLHF	TGCGCCAGCAGCTTGGTTCCGACAGCGACCAATTCACCCCTCCACTTT
NA	TRBV2	TRBJ2-1	NA	CASRRDDGPYNEQFF	TGTGCCAGCAGGAGGGACGACGGCCCCTACAATGAGCAGTTCTTC
NA	TRBV30	TRBJ2-1	NA	CAWSGTGTEQFF	TGTGCCTGGAGTGGCACCGGGACAGAGCAGTTCTTC
NA	TRBV29-1	TRBJ1-1	NA	CSAFGGVNTEAFF	TGCAGCGCCTTCGGGGGGGTGAACACTGAAGCTTTCTTT
NA	TRBV2	TRBJ1-6	NA	CASTGTYNSPLHF	TGTGCCAGCACCGGGACATATAATTCACCCCTCCACTTT
NA	TRBV5-4	TRBJ2-5	few	CASSSGTSRETQYF	TGTGCCAGCAGCTCCGGGACGTCAAGAGAGACCCAGTACTTC
NA	TRBV28	TRBJ2-5	NA	CASSEGVGVTQETQYF	TGTGCCAGCAGTGAGGGGGTAGGGGTCACCCAAGAGACCCAGTACTTC
NA	TRBV30	TRBJ2-7	NA	CAWEQGSYEQYF	TGTGCCTGGGAACAGGGATCCTACGAGCAGTACTTC
NA	TRBV15	TRBJ2-5	NA	CATSRDRRETQYF	TGTGCCACCAGCAGAGATCGGAGGGAGACCCAGTACTTC
NA	TRBV7-8	TRBJ2-4	NA	CASSLSENIQYF	TGTGCCAGCAGCTTGTCAGAGAACATTCAGTACTTC
TRBD2	TRBV9	TRBJ2-1	few	CASSVGLAFSNEQFF	TGTGCCAGCAGCGTGGGACTAGCGTTCTCGAATGAGCAGTTCTTC
NA	TRBV11-2	TRBJ2-1	NA	CASRLGSGAYNEQFF	TGTGCCAGCAGGTTGGGTAGCGGAGCCTACAATGAGCAGTTCTTC
NA	TRBV5-1	TRBJ2-3	NA	CASSQDRSPDTQYF	TGCGCCAGCAGCCAAGACAGGAGCCCCGATACGCAGTATTTT
NA	TRBV7-2	TRBJ2-7	NA	CASSSQREQYF	TGTGCCAGCAGCTCCCAGCGCGAGCAGTACTTC
TRBD2	TRBV27	TRBJ2-5	NA	CASSLWLGGGIQETQYF	TGTGCCAGCAGTTTATGGCTCGGCGGGGGGATACAAGAGACCCAGTACTTC
NA	TRBV5-1	TRBJ2-3	NA	CASSLVSGTADTQYF	TGCGCCAGCAGCTTGGTTTCAGGCACCGCAGATACGCAGTATTTT
NA	TRBV11-2	TRBJ1-6	NA	CASSLDQREGNSPLHF	TGTGCCAGCAGCTTAGATCAGAGGGAGGGGAATTCACCCCTCCACTTT